Each of the 8 T cell receptor beta chains below was sequenced from the same sample in a study of T cells in Graves' hyperthyroidism and ophthalmopathy. Amplified regions were TCR beta CDR3 sequences from RNA transcripts. Carried out on the TCR CDR3, a first-round RT-PCR used the HTBI primer set. TCRdb reprocessed the multiplex PCR reads via MiXCR and lists one record per CDR3 protein. The sample has 380,000 or so distinct CDR3 sequences; 14% are singletons. The sequenced material came from blood. Every receptor here comes from a woman aged 25 to 39 with Graves' hyperthyroidism.

There are many counts of this clonotype. The V gene is TRBV2, the J gene TRBJ2-5, with 7 bases aligning to TRBD1. V gave up 7 bases and J gave up 6 bases; unmatched junction bases: 5. The CDR3 extends over 12 amino acids. Germline V lookup: CDR1 SNHLY, CDR2 FYNNEI. DNA of the CDR3: TGTGCCAGCAAACAGGGGCGGCAGACCCAGTACTTC. This sequence encodes CASKQGRQTQYF.

This clonotype has ten or more counts. V is TRBV20-1 and J is TRBJ2-1; 9 nucleotides align to TRBD2. Germline V gives CDR1 DFQATT, CDR2 SNEGSKA (reference sequence). The CDR3 is 14 amino acids. J was trimmed by 4 bases and V by 3 bases; bases with no gene match: 4. Here the CDR3 reads CSASRTSDYNEQFF. In nucleotides, the CDR3 is TGCAGTGCTAGCCGGACTAGCGATTACAATGAGCAGTTCTTC.

Ten or more counts support this clonotype. The chain is built from TRBV7-3 and TRBJ2-3; possibly TRBD2 for D (6 bases). This CDR3 has 14 residues. Trimming removed 3 bases from V and 2 bases from J, with 9 bases in between. Germline CDR1 is SGHTA and CDR2 is FQGTGA. CDR3 sequence reads: CASSLTSITDTQYF. The CDR3 nucleotides are TGTGCCAGCAGCTTGACTAGTATCACAGATACGCAGTATTTT.

This sequence joins TRBV30 and TRBJ2-1; 9 bases align to TRBD2. CDR3 length: 14 residues. CDR1 GTSNPN and CDR2 SVGIG come from the germline V gene (reference sequence). J was trimmed by 6 bases and V by 4 bases; bases with no gene match: 7. The CDR3 loop is CAWTKREVSNEQFF. CDR3 DNA: TGTGCCTGGACGAAGCGGGAGGTCTCCAATGAGCAGTTCTTC.

In its sample, this clonotype was seen a few times. The chain employs TRBV20-1 and TRBJ1-4; possible D gene TRBD1, 6 bases. V gave up 1 base and J gave up 3 bases, with 6 bases separating them. Germline assignment: CDR1 DFQATT and CDR2 SNEGSKA (reference sequence). The CDR3 has 13 residues. CDR3 protein: CSARAGANEKLFF. The CDR3 nucleotides are TGCAGTGCTAGAGCAGGGGCTAATGAAAAACTGTTTTTT.

The genes are TRBV7-9 and TRBJ2-7; D remains unclear. V was cut by 5 bases and J by 3 bases, with 8 bases left in between. The germline CDR1 and CDR2 sequences are SEHNR and FQNEAQ (reference sequence). This CDR3 contains 12 residues. The CDR3 here is CASSPHNYEQYF. DNA for the CDR3: TGTGCCAGCAGCCCTCACAACTACGAGCAGTACTTC.

The J gene is TRBJ2-7, the V gene TRBV2, with a weak D call TRBD1 (6 bases). The germline V gene has CDR1 SNHLY and CDR2 FYNNEI. This CDR3 has 12 amino acids. The V gene lost 8 bases and the J gene lost 6 bases, with 14 bases spanning the gap. CDR3 residues: CASVRGDSEQYF. CDR3 nucleotides: TGTGCCAGCGTCAGGGGTGATAGCGAGCAGTACTTC. The whole variable domain, remainder taken from reference TRBV2 and TRBJ2-7, is EPEVTQTPSHQVTQMGQEVILRCVPISNHLYFYWYRQILGQKVEFLVSFYNNEISEKSEIFDDQFSVERPDGSNFTLKIRSTKLEDSAMYFCASVRGDSEQYFGPGTRLTVT.

This clonotype was detected ten times or more. This chain connects TRBV6-1 to TRBJ1-3; weak D call: TRBD1 (5 bases). The CDR3 is 15 residues long. V shed 1 base and J shed 0 bases, with 7 bases lying between them. The germline V gene has CDR1 MNHNS and CDR2 SASEGT. The CDR3 region has the DNA TGTGCCAGCAGTGAAGGACAGAGCTCTGGAAACACCATATATTTT. Translation: CASSEGQSSGNTIYF.